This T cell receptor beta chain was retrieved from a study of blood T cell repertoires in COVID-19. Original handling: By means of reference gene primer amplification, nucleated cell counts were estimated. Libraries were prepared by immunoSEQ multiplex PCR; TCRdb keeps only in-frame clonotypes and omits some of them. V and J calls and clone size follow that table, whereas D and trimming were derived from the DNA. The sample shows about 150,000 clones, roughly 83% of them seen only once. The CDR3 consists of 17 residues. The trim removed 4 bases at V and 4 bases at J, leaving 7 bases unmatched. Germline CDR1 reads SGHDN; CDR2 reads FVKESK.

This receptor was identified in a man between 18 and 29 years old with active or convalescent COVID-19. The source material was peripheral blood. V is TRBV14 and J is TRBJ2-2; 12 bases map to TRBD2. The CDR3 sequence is CASSPGLAGGLTGELFF. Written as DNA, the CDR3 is TGTGCCAGCAGCCCGGGACTAGCGGGCGGGCTCACCGGGGAGCTGTTTTTT. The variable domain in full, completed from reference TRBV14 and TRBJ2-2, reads EAGVTQFPSHSVIEKGQTVTLRCDPISGHDNLYWYRRVMGKEIKFLLHFVKESKQDESGMPNNRFLAERTGGTYSTLKVQPAELEDSGVYFCASSPGLAGGLTGELFFGEGSRLTVL.